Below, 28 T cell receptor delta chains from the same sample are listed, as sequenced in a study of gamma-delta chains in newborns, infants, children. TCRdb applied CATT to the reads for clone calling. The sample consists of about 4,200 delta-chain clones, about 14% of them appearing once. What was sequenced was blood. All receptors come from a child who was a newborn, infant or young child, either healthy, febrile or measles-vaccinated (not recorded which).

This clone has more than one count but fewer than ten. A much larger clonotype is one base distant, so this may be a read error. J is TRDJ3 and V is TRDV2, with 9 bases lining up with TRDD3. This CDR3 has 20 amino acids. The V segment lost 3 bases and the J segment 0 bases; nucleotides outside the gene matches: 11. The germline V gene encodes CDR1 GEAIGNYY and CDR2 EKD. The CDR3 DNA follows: TGTGCCTGTGACCCCACTGGGGGACCCGAGGGCTCCTGGGACACCCGACAGATGTTTTTC. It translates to CACDPTGGPEGSWDTRQMFF.

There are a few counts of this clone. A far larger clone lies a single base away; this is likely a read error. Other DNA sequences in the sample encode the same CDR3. Here the CDR3 reads CACDSLAGSFLGSYTDKLIF. CDR3 coding DNA: TGTGCCTGTGACTCCTTAGCTGGATCCTTCCTTGGATCGTACACCGATAAACTCATCTTT. The rearrangement joins TRDV2 to TRDJ1, with TRDD2 matching over 7 bases. V trimming: 3 bases; J trimming: 0 bases; junction bases outside the gene matches: 21. The CDR3 totals 20 residues. Germline values: CDR1 GEAIGNYY, CDR2 EKD.

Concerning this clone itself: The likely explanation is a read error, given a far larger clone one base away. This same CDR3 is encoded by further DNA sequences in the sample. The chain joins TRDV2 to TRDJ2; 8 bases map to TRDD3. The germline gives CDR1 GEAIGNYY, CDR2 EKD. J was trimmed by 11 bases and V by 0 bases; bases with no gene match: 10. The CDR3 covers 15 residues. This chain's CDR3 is CACDTVGYDRGQLFF. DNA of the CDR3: TGTGCCTGTGACACCGTGGGATACGACCGGGGGCAACTCTTCTTT.

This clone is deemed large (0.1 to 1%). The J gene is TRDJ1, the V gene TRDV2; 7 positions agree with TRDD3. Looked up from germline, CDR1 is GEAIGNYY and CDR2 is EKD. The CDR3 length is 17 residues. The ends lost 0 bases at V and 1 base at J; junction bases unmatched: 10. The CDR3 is CACDTPRGIDSTDKLIF. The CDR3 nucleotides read TGTGCCTGTGACACCCCGAGGGGGATCGATAGCACCGATAAACTCATCTTT.

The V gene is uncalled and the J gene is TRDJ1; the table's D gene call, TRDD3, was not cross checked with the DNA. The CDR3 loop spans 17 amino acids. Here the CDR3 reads CACDLGDTLFYTDKLIF. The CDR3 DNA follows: TGTGCCTGTGACCTGGGGGATACCCTATTCTACACCGATAAACTCATCTTT.

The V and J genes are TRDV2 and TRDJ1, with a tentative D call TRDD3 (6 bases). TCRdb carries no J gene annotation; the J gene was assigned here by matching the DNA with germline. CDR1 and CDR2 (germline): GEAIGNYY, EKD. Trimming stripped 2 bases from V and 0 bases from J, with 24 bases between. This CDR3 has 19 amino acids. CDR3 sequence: CACDNGRLGMYSYTDKLIF. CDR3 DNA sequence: TGTGCCTGTGACAACGGCCGCCTGGGGATGTATTCGTACACCGATAAACTCATCTTT.

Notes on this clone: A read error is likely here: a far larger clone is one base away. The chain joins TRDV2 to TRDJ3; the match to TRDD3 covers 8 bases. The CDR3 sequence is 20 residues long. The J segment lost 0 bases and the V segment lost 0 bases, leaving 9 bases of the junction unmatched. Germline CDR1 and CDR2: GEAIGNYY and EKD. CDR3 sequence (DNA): TGTGCCTGTGACACCGTACTGGGGGCCACGAACTCCTGGGACACCCGACAGATGTTTTTC. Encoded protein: CACDTVLGATNSWDTRQMFF.

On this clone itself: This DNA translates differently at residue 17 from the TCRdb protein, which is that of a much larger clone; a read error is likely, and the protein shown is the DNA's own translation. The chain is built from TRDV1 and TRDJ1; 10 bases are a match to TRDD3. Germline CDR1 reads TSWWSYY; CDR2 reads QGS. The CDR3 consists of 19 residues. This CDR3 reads CALGDPTLGDKGGTDKPIF. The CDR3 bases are TGTGCTCTTGGGGACCCAACGCTGGGGGATAAGGGGGGCACCGATAAACCCATCTTT.

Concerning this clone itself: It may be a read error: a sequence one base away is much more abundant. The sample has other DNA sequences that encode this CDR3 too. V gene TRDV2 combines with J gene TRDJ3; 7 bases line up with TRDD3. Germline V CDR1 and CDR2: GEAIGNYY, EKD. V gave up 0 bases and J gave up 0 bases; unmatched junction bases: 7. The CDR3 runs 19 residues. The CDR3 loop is CACDTVLGGTSWDTRQMFF. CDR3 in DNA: TGTGCCTGTGACACCGTGCTGGGGGGGACCTCCTGGGACACCCGACAGATGTTTTTC.

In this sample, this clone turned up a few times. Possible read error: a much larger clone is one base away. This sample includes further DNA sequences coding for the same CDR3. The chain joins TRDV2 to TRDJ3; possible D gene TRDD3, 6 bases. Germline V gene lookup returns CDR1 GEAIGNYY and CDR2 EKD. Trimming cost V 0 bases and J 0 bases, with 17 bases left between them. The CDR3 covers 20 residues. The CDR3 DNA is TGTGCCTGTGACACCGTACTGGGAGATTCGCTCTCCTGGGACACCCGACAGATGTTTTTC. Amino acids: CACDTVLGDSLSWDTRQMFF.

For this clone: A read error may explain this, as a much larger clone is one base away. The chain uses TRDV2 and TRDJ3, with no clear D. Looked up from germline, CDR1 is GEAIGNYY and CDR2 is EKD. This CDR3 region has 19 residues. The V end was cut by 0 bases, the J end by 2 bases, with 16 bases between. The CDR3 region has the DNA TGTGCCTGTGACACCTTACTGCAACTGAGCCCCTGGGACACCCGACAGATGTTTTTC. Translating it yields CACDTLLQLSPWDTRQMFF.

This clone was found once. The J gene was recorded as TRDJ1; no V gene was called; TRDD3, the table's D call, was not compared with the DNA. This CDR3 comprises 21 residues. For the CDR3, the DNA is TGTGCTCTTTGGGAACTTTTCCCGGGCACTTACTGGGTGCCCAACACCGATAAACTCATCTTT. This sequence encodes CALWELFPGTYWVPNTDKLIF.

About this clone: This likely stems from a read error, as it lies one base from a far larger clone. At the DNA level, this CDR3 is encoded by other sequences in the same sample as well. CDR3 protein: CACDTLSFTGGSADKLIF. The DNA for the CDR3 is TGTGCCTGCGACACCCTGTCGTTTACTGGGGGATCGGCCGATAAACTCATCTTT. The chain carries TRDV2 and TRDJ1; 10 positions agree with TRDD3. Germline V CDR1 and CDR2: GEAIGNYY, EKD. The CDR3 sequence is 18 residues long.

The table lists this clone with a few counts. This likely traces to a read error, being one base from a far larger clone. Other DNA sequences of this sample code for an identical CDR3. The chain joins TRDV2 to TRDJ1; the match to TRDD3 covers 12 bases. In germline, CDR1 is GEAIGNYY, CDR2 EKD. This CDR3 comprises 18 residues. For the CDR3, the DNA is TGTGCCTGTGACACGGTTCTGGGGGATACGCGTAGCACCGATAAGCTCATCTTT. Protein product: CACDTVLGDTRSTDKLIF.

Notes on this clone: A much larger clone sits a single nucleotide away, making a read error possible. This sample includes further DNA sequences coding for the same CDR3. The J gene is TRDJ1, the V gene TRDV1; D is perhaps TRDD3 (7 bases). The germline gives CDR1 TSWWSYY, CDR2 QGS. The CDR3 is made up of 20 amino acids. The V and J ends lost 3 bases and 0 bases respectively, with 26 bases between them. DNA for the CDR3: TGTGCTCTTGGGGATACCCTTCCCTCGTACTGGGGCCGCGACACCGATAAACTCATCTTT. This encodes CALGDTLPSYWGRDTDKLIF.

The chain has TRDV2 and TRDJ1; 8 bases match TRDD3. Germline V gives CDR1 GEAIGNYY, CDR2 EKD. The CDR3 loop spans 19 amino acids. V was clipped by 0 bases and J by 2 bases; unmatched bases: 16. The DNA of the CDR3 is TGTGCCTGTGACACCTTAGTTGGTCCTACGGGGGATAGGACCGATAAACTCATCTTT. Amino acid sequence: CACDTLVGPTGDRTDKLIF.

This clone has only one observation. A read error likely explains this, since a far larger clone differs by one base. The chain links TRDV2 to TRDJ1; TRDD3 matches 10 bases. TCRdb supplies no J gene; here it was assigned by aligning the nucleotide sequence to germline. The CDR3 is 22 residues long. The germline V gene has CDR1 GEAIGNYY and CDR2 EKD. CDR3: CACDTVDYGAGGYARRTDRLIF. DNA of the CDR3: TGTGCCTGTGACACCGTGGACTACGGCGCTGGGGGATATGCGAGAAGAACCGATAGACTCATCTTT.

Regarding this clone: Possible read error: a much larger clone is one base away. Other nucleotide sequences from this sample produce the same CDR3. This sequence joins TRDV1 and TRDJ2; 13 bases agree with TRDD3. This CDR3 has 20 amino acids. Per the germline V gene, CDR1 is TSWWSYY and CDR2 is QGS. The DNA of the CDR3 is TGCGCTCTTGGGGAACAATATTCTTTCCTACTGGGGGATACGTCCGCACAACTCTTCTTT. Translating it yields CALGEQYSFLLGDTSAQLFF.

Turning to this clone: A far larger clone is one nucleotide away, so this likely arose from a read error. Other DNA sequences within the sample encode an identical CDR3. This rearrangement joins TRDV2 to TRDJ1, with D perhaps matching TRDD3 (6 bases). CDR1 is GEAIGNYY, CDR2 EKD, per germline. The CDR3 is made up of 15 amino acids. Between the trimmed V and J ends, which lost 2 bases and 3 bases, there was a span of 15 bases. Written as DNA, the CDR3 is TGTGCCTGTGACATACTGGGAGATACGCCCGATAAACTCATCTTT. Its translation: CACDILGDTPDKLIF.

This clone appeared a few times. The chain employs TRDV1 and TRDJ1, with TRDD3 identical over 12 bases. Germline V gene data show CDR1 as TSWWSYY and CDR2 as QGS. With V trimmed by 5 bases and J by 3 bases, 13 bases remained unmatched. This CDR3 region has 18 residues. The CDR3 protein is CALGTRSLLGDTADKLIF. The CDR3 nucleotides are TGTGCTCTTGGGACCCGTTCCCTCCTGGGGGATACGGCCGATAAACTCATCTTT.

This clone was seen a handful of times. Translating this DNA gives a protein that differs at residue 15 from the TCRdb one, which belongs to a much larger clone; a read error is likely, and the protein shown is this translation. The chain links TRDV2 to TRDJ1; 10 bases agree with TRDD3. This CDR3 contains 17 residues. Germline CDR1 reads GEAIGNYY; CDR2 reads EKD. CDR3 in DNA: TGTGCCTGTGACACGCTTTCTCTGGGGGATAACACCGATAAACCCATCTTT. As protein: CACDTLSLGDNTDKPIF.

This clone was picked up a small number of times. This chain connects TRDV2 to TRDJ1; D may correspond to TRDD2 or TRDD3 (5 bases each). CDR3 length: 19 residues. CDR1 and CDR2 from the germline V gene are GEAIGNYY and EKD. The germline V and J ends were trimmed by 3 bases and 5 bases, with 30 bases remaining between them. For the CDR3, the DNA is TGTGCCTGTGACTTCCTCATTACTGGAGATAATGCGCGAGCGGATAAACTCATCTTT. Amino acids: CACDFLITGDNARADKLIF.

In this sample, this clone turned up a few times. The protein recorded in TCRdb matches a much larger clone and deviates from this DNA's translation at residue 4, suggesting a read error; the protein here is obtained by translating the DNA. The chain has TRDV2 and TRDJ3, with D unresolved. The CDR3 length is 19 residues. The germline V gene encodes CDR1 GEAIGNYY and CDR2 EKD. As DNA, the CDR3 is TGTGCCTGTAACACCGTTCTTAGAGGAAGCTCCTGGGACACCCGACAGATGTTTTTC. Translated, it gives CACNTVLRGSSWDTRQMFF.

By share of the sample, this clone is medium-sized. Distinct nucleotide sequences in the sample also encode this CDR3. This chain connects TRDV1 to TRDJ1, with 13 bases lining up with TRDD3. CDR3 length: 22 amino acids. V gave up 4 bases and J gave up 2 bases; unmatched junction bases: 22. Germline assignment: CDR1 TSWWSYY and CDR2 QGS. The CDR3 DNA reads TGTGCTCTTGGGGTCCTACCGGTCCTCCGCTACTGGGGGATACGGTGGACCGATAAACTCATCTTT. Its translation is CALGVLPVLRYWGIRWTDKLIF.

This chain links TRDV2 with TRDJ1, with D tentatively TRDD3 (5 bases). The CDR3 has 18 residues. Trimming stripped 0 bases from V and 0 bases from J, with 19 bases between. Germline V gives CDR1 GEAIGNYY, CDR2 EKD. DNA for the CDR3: TGTGCCTGTGACACCATTATCCCCCCGGGGACTAACACCGATAAACTCATCTTT. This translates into CACDTIIPPGTNTDKLIF.

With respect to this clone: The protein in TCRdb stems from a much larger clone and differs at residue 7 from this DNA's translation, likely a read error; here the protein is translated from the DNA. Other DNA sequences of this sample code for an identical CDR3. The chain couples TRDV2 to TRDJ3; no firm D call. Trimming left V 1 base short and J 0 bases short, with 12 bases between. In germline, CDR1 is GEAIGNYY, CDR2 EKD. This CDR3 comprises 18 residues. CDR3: CACDTVRESSWDTRQMFF. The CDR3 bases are TGTGCCTGTGACACGGTAAGGGAGAGCTCCTGGGACACCCGACAGATGTTTTTC.

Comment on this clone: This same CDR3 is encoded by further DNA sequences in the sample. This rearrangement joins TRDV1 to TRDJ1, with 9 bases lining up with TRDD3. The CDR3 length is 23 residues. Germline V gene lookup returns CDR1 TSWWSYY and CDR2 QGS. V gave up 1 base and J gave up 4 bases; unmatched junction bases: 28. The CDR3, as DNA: TGTGCTCTTGGGGAACGGGGAGGCCTCCCTACGTACTGGGGGACGGGGTACGGCGATAAACTCATCTTT. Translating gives CALGERGGLPTYWGTGYGDKLIF.

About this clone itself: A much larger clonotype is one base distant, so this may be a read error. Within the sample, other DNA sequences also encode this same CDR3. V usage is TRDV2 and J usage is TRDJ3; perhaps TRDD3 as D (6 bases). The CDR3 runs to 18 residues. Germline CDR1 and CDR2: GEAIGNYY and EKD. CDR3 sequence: CACDTVGASSWDTRQMFF. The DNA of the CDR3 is TGTGCCTGTGACACCGTGGGGGCCAGCTCCTGGGACACCCGGCAGATGTTTTTC.